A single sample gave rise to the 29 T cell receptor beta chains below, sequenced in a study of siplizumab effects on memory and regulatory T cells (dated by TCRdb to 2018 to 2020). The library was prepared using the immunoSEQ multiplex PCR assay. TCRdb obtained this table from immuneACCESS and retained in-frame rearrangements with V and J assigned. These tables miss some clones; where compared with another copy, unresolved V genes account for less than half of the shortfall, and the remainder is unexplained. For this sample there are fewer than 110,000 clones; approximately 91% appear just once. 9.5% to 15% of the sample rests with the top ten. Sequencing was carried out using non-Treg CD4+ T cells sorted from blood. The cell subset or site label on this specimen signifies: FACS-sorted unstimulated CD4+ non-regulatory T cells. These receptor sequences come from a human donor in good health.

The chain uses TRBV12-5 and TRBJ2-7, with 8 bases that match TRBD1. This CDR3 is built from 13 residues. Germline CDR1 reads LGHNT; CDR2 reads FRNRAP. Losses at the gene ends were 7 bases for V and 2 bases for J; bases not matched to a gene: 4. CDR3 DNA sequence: TGTGCTAGTGCTAGGACAGGGCCCTACGAGCAGTACTTC. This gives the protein CASARTGPYEQYF.

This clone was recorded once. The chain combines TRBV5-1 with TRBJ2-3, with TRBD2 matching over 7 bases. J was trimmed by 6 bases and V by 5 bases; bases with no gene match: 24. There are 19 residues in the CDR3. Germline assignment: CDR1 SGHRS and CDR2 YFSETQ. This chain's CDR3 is CASRPAVRSASGKGDTQYF. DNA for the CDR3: TGCGCCAGCAGGCCCGCCGTAAGGTCTGCTAGCGGTAAGGGTGATACGCAGTATTTT.

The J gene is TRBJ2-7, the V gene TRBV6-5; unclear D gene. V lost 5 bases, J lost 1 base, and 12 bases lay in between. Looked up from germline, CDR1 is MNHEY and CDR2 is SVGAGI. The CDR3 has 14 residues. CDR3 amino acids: CASSPPLGSYEQYF. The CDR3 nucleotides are TGTGCCAGCAGTCCCCCCCTGGGGTCCTACGAGCAGTACTTC.

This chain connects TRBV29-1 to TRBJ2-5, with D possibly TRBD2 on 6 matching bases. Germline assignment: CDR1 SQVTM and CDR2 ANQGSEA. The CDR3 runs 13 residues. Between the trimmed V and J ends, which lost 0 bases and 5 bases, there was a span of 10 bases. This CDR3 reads CSVEDPGRETQYF. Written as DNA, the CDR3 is TGCAGCGTTGAAGATCCAGGGAGGGAGACCCAGTACTTC.

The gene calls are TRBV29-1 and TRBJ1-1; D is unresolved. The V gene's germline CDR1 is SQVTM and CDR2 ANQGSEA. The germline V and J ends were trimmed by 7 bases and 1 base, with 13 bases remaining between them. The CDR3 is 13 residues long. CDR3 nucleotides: TGCAGCGGCCGAGATGGTGGGAACACTGAAGCTTTCTTT. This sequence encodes CSGRDGGNTEAFF.

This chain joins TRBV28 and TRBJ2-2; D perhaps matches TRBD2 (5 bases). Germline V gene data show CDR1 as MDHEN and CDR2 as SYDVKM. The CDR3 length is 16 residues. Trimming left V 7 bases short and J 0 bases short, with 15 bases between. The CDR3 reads CASTLSGIANTGELFF. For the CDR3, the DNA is TGTGCCAGCACCCTATCGGGGATTGCGAACACCGGGGAGCTGTTTTTT.

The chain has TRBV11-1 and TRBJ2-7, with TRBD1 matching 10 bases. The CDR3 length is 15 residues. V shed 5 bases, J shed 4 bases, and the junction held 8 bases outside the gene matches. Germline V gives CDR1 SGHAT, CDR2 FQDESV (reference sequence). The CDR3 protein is CASSTLTGGFYEQYF. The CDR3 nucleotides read TGTGCCAGCAGCACCCTGACAGGGGGCTTTTACGAGCAGTACTTC. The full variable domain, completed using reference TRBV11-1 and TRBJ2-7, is EAEVAQSPRYKITEKSQAVAFWCDPISGHATLYWYRQILGQGPELLVQFQDESVVDDSQLPKDRFSAERLKGVDSTLKIQPAELGDSAMYLCASSTLTGGFYEQYFGPGTRLTVT.

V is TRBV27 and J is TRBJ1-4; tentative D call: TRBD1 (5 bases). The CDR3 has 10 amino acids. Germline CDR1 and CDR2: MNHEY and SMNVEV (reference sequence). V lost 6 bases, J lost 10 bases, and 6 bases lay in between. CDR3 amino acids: CASRGVKLFF. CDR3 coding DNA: TGTGCCAGCAGAGGGGTAAAACTGTTTTTT.

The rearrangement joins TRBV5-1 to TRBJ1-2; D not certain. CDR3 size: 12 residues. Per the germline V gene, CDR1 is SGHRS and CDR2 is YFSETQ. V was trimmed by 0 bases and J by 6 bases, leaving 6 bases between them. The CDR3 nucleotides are TGCGCCAGCAGCTTGGCCGGTCATGGCTACACCTTC. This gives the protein CASSLAGHGYTF. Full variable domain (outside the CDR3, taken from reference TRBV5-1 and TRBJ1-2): KAGVTQTPRYLIKTRGQQVTLSCSPISGHRSVSWYQQTPGQGLQFLFEYFSETQRNKGNFPGRFSGRQFSNSRSEMNVSTLELGDSALYLCASSLAGHGYTFGSGTRLTVV.

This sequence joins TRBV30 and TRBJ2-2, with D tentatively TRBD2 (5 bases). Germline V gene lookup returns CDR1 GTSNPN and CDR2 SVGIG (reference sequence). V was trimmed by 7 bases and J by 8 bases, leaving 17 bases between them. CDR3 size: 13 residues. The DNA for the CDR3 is TGTGCCTACGCGACTACTACGGCAGGGGAGCTGTTTTTT. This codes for CAYATTTAGELFF.

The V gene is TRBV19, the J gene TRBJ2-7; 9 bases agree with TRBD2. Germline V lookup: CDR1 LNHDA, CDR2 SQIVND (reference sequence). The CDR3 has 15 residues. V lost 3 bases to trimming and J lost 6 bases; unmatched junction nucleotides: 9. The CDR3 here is CASSISLAGVVEQYF. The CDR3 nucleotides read TGTGCCAGTAGTATCTCTTTAGCGGGAGTGGTCGAGCAGTACTTC.

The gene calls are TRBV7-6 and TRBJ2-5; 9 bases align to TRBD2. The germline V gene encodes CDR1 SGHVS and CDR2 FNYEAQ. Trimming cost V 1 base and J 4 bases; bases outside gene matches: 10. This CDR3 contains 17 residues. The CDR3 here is CASSLVIGGGGGETQYF. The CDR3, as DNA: TGTGCCAGCAGCTTAGTTATTGGCGGGGGGGGAGGAGAGACCCAGTACTTC.

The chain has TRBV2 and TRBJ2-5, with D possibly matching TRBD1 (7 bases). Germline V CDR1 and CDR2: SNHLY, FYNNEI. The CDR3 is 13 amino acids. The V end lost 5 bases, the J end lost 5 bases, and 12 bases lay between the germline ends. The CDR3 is CASSQQGRETQYF. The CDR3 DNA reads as TGTGCCAGCAGTCAACAGGGGAGGGAGACCCAGTACTTC.

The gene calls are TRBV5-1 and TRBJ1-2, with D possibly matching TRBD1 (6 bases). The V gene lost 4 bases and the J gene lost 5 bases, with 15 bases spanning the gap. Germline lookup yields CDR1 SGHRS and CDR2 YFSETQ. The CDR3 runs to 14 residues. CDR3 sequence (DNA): TGCGCCAGCAGCCCGGACAGAGCTACGTATGGCTACACCTTC. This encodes CASSPDRATYGYTF.

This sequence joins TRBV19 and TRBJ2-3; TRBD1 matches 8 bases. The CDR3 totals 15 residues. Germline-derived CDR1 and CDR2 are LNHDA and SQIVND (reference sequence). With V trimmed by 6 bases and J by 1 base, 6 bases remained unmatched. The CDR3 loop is CASSRGPAGTDTQYF. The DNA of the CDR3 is TGTGCCAGTAGCAGGGGGCCAGCTGGCACAGATACGCAGTATTTT.

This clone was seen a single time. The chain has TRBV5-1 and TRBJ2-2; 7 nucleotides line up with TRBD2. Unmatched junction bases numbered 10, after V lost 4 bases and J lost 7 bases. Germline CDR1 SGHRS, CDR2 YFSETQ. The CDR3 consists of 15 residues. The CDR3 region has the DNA TGCGCCAGCAGCCAAACCGGGACTACGGTCGGGGAGCTGTTTTTT. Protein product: CASSQTGTTVGELFF.

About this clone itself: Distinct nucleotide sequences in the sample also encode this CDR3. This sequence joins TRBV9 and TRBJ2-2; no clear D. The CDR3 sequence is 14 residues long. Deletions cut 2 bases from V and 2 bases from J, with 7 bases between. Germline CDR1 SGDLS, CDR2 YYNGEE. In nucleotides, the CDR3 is TGTGCCAGCAGCGTCGCCAGTAACACCGGGGAGCTGTTTTTT. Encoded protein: CASSVASNTGELFF. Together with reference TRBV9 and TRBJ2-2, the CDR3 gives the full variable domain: DSGVTQTPKHLITATGQRVTLRCSPRSGDLSVYWYQQSLDQGLQFLIQYYNGEERAKGNILERFSAQQFPDLHSELNLSSLELGDSALYFCASSVASNTGELFFGEGSRLTVL.

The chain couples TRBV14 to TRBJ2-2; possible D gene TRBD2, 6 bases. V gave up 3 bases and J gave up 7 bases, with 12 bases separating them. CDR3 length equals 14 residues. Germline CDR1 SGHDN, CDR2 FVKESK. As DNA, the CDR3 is TGTGCCAGCAGCCAGGCGGGAAGGAACGGGGAGCTGTTTTTT. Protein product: CASSQAGRNGELFF.

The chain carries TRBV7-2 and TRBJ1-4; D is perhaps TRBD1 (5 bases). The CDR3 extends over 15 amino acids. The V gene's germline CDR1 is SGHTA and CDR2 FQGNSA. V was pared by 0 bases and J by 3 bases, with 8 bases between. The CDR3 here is CASSLARGSNEKLFF. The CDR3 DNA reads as TGTGCCAGCAGCTTAGCGCGGGGGTCTAATGAAAAACTGTTTTTT.

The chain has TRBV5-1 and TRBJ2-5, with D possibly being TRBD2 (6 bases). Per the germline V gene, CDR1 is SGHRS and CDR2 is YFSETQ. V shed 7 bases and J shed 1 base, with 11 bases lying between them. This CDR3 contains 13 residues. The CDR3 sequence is CASSRGLQETQYF. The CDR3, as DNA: TGCGCCAGCTCCCGGGGACTCCAAGAGACCCAGTACTTC.

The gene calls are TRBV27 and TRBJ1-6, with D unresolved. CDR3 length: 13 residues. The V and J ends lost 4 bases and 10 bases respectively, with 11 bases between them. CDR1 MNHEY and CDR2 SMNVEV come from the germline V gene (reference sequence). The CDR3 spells CASSSPQGSPLHF. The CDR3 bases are TGTGCCAGCAGTTCTCCCCAAGGGTCACCCCTCCACTTT.

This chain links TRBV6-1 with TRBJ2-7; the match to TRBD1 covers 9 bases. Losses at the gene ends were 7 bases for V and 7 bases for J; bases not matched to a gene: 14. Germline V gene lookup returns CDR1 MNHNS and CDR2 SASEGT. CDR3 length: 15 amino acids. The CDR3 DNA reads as TGTGCCAGCAAGGCTATCGGGACAGGGATAGGGGAGCAGTACTTC. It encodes CASKAIGTGIGEQYF.

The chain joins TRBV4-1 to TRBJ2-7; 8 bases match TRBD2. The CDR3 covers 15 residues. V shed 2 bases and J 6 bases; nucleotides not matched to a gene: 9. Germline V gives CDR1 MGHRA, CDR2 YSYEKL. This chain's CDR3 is CASSQPGLDSREQYF. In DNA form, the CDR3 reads TGCGCCAGCAGCCAACCGGGACTAGACTCGCGCGAGCAGTACTTC.

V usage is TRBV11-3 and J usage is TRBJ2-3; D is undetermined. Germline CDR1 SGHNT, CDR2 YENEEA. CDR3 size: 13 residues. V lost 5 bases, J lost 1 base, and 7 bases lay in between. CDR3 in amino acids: CASSPPGTDTQYF. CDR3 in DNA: TGTGCCAGCAGCCCCCCCGGCACAGATACGCAGTATTTT.

The DNA for the CDR3 is TGTGCCGTTTCCGACGGCGGGGGGAATGGCTATGGCTACACCTTC. Translating gives CAVSDGGGNGYGYTF. The J gene is TRBJ1-2, the V gene TRBV30; possible D gene TRBD1, 5 bases. The V gene's germline CDR1 is GTSNPN and CDR2 SVGIG (reference sequence). The CDR3 spans 15 residues. V lost 8 bases to trimming and J lost 4 bases, with 23 bases between them. Variable domain in full (rest from reference TRBV30 and TRBJ1-2): SQTIHQWPATLVQPVGSPLSLECTVEGTSNPNLYWYRQAAGRGLQLLFYSVGIGQISSEVPQNLSASRPQDRQFILSSKKLLLSDSGFYLCAVSDGGGNGYGYTFGSGTRLTVV.

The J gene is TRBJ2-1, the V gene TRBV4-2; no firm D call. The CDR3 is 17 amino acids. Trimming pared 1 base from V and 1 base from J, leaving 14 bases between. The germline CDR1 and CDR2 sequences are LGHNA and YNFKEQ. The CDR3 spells CASSQGVGRPSYNEQFF. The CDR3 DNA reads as TGTGCCAGCAGCCAAGGGGTGGGTCGCCCTTCCTACAATGAGCAGTTCTTC.

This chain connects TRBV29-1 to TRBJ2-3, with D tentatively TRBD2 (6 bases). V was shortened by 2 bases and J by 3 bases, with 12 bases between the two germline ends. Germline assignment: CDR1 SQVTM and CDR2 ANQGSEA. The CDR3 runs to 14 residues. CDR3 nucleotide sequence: TGCAGCGTTGAAAGTAGAGGGAGGACAGATACGCAGTATTTT. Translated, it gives CSVESRGRTDTQYF.

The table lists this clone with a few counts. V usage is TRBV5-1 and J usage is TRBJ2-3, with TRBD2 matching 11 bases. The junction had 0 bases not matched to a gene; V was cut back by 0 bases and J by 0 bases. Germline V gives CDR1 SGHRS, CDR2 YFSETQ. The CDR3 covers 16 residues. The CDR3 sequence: CASSLGTSGSTDTQYF. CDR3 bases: TGCGCCAGCAGCTTGGGGACTAGCGGGAGCACAGATACGCAGTATTTT.

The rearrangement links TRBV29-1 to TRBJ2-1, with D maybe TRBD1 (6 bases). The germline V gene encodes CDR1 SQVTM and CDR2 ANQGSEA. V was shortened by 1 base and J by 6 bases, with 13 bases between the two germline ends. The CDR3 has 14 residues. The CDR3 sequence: CSVEAIEGVNEQFF. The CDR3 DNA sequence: TGCAGCGTTGAAGCAATAGAGGGGGTCAATGAGCAGTTCTTC.